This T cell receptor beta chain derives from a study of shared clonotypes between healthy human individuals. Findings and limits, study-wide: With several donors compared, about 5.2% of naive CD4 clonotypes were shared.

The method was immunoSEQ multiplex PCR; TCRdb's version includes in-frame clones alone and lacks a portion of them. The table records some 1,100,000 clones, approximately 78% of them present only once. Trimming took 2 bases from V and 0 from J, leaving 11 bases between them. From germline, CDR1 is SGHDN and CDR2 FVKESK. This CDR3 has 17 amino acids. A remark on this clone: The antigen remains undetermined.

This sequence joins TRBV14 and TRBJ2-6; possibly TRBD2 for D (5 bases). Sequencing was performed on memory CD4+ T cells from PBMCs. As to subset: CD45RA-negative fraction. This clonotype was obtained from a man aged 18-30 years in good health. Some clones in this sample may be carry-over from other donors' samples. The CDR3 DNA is TGTGCCAGCAGCCAAAGGAGGCTGAGCTCTGGGGCCAACGTCCTGACTTTC. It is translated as CASSQRRLSSGANVLTF. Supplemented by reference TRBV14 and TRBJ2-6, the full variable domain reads EAGVTQFPSHSVIEKGQTVTLRCDPISGHDNLYWYRRVMGKEIKFLLHFVKESKQDESGMPNNRFLAERTGGTYSTLKVQPAELEDSGVYFCASSQRRLSSGANVLTFGAGSRLTVL.